This paragraph reports one T cell receptor (beta chain). Its antigen is still unknown. The sample is drawn from a study of monozygotic twins with inflammatory bowel disease (dated by TCRdb to about 2019). Broadly, across the study: In total, roughly 28 monozygotic twin pairs made up the full study: 19 Danish pairs, all IBD-discordant, plus nine German pairs, of which four were IBD-concordant and five were IBD-discordant. The search for disease-associated traits relied mainly on comparing, within discordant pairs, IBD patients with their genetically identical healthy co-twins. Each individual had, on average, about 151 000 unique TCRalpha sequences and 181 000 unique TCRbeta sequences available for analysis. The study at large found these results: Differing immunosuppressive treatments among patients may have added background noise and inter-individual variability to the repertoires. Repertoire similarity did not differ between concordant and discordant twins, possibly due to limited statistical power. The results gave no support for a single strong signal or clonotype linked to IBD. The analysis was unable to tell different T cell subtypes apart. A decrease in TCRbeta repertoire diversity, as measured by inverse Simpson index, was observed in IBD patients compared with their healthy co-twins. Compared with healthy twins, IBD patients shared fewer clonotypes with other individuals, and the difference was most pronounced in patients with signs of disease activity.

An approximately 2.6 ml peripheral blood sample was drawn into PAXgene tubes per donor and stored at -80°C. Without T cell sorting, total RNA was isolated from whole blood using the PAXgene blood miRNA kit on an automated QIAcube. Deep TCRalpha and TCRbeta repertoire profiling with unique molecular barcoding was performed on peripheral blood of monozygotic twin pairs concordant or discordant for inflammatory bowel disease. Smoking habits were recorded for all twin pairs, and individuals were classified as current, former or never smokers. The CDR3 sequence holds 14 residues, the cysteine and phenylalanine included. No DNA was logged. The library was made by 5' RACE. The input for every TCR library was roughly 3,200 ng of total RNA. For each sample, cDNA synthesis with SMARTScribe reverse transcriptase was split into eight separate reactions. During cDNA synthesis, unique molecular identifiers containing a 6-nucleotide sample barcode were introduced by template switching. TCRalpha and TCRbeta cDNA was amplified by two nested PCRs of approximately 17 and 9 cycles, with bead purification after each PCR. Before amplification, the cDNA was treated with uracil DNA-glycosylase and purified using the QIAquick PCR purification kit. The second PCR was the step at which Illumina TruSeq-compatible adapters and sample-specific barcodes were added. TapeStation and Qubit were used to check library quality and concentration, and 4.5 to 6 ng of each library was pooled. The pooled libraries were sequenced with 2 x 100 bp reads and custom sequencing primers on an Illumina HiSeq2500 single-index Rapid Run. The authors' analysis ran thus. PCR and sequencing errors were corrected by UMI-based consensus assembly using MiGEC version 1.2.6. MiXCR version 2.1.1 was used for V(D)J alignment, clonotype assembly and CDR3 extraction. Gene usage, clonotype sharing and MAIT/NKT TCR abundance were normalised by analysing the top 1000, 10 000 and 20 000 clonotypes per sample. Diversity was computed as the inverse Simpson index with the vegan R package after downsampling to 27 000 UMIs. Paired Mann-Whitney U tests on discordant twin pairs were used, with Benjamini-Hochberg multiple-testing correction. The reads, reprocessed by TCRdb, yield one row per CDR3 protein sequence and no DNA. The V and J calls reflect TCRdb's pipeline rather than the authors' work. This sample's records show some 450,000 distinct CDR3 sequences. 2% to 3% of the sample is in the top ten clones.

This receptor chain uses TRBV12-3 or TRBV12-4 and TRBJ2-7; the TCRdb D gene call, TRBD2, has no DNA to confirm it. Specimen: blood. The receptor comes from a human donor with ulcerative colitis or Crohn's disease, or a healthy co-twin of an affected twin (not recorded which). The CDR3 region has the sequence CASSLGTWRGEQYF.